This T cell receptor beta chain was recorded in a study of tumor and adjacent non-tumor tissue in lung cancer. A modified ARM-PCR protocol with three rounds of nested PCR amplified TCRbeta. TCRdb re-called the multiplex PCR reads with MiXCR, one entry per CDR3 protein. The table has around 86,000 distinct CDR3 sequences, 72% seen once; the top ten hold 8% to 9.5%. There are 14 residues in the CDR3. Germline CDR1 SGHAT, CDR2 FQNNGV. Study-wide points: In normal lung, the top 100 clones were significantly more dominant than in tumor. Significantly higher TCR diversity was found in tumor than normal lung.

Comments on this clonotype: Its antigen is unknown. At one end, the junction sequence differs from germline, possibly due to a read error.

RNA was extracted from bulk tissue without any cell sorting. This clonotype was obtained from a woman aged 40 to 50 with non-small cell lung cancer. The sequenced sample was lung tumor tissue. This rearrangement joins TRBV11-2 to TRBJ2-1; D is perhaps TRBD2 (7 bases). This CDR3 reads CASIRSGGYNDQFF. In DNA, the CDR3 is TGTGCAAGCATAAGGTCGGGGGGCTACAATGACCAGTTCTTC.